This entry lists 15 T cell receptor beta chains sequenced from one sample in a study of blood T cell repertoires in COVID-19. Produced via immunoSEQ multiplex PCR; TCRdb's table is partial and in-frame only. The sample includes 140,000 to 150,000 clones, 80% of them seen just once. The sample comprised peripheral blood. These TCRs come from a man in his fifties or sixties with active or convalescent COVID-19.

The CDR3 sequence: CASSSCGNRAYEQYF. In nucleotides, the CDR3 is TGTGCCAGCAGCTCCTGTGGGAACAGGGCCTACGAGCAGTACTTC. The chain employs TRBV21-1 and TRBJ2-7; the DNA was not compared with TRBD1, the D call given in the table. TRBV21-1 is recorded as a pseudogene. This CDR3 contains 15 residues.

This CDR3 is CASSYGTGYEQYF. CDR3 coding DNA: TGTGCCAGCAGTTACGGGACAGGCTACGAGCAGTACTTC. This sequence joins TRBV6-5 and TRBJ2-7, with 8 positions matching TRBD1. In germline, CDR1 is MNHEY, CDR2 SVGAGI. CDR3 size: 13 residues. The V gene end was trimmed by 2 bases and the J gene end by 3 bases; junction bases not matched to a gene: 0.

V and J are TRBV24-1 and TRBJ1-1; 10 nucleotides align to TRBD1. The CDR3 has 15 amino acids. After removal of 4 bases from V and 3 bases from J, the junction contained 4 bases not matched to a gene. Germline V lookup: CDR1 KGHDR, CDR2 SFDVKD. CDR3 sequence reads: CATSDSGTGDTEAFF. CDR3 coding DNA: TGTGCCACCAGTGACTCCGGGACAGGGGACACTGAAGCTTTCTTT.

This chain uses TRBV7-3 with TRBJ2-2, with TRBD1 as a possible D gene (5 bases). V lost 6 bases, J lost 4 bases, and 18 bases lay in between. The CDR3 is made up of 16 amino acids. Germline assignment: CDR1 SGHTA and CDR2 FQGTGA. As DNA, the CDR3 is TGTGCCAGCAGTCCTTTAGGGCAGGGCGGCACCGGGGAGCTGTTTTTT. Protein product: CASSPLGQGGTGELFF.

The chain links TRBV4-2 to TRBJ1-4, with D possibly matching TRBD1 (6 bases). V was shortened by 0 bases and J by 5 bases, with 13 bases between the two germline ends. Germline CDR1 and CDR2: LGHNA and YNFKEQ. The CDR3 sequence is 16 residues long. The CDR3 protein is CASSQDVRGENEKLFF. The CDR3 coding sequence is TGTGCCAGCAGCCAAGACGTCAGGGGAGAGAATGAAAAACTGTTTTTT.

This clone was detected only once. The chain couples TRBV6-5 to TRBJ1-1; D remains ambiguous. CDR3 size: 15 residues. The V end was cut by 6 bases, the J end by 3 bases, with 17 bases between. Germline assignment: CDR1 MNHEY and CDR2 SVGAGI. The CDR3 DNA reads as TGTGCCAGCAGGCCCCCGTATGGAGCACACACTGAAGCTTTCTTT. It specifies CASRPPYGAHTEAFF.

For the CDR3, the DNA is TGTGCCAGCAGACCAACAGGGGCCCTCTTTGCCTACGAGCAGTACTTC. This gives the protein CASRPTGALFAYEQYF. The V call is TRBV27, the J call TRBJ2-7; 7 bases match TRBD1. Germline V CDR1 and CDR2: MNHEY, SMNVEV (reference sequence). Trimming took 6 bases from V and 2 from J; bases not matched to a gene: 13. The CDR3 totals 16 residues.

The chain recombines TRBV5-1 with TRBJ2-2, with 7 bases identical to TRBD2. V was clipped by 1 base and J by 1 base; unmatched bases: 7. The CDR3 length is 17 residues. Germline-derived CDR1 and CDR2 are SGHRS and YFSETQ. CDR3 sequence: CASSLSGASGNTGELFF. CDR3 DNA sequence: TGCGCCAGCAGCTTGTCAGGTGCTAGCGGGAACACCGGGGAGCTGTTTTTT.

The gene calls are TRBV6-5 and TRBJ2-7, with TRBD1 as a possible D gene (7 bases). V lost 9 bases and J 1 base, leaving 16 bases between the germline ends. There are 14 residues in the CDR3. Germline assignment: CDR1 MNHEY and CDR2 SVGAGI. DNA of the CDR3: TGTGCCAGTTCTGGAGGGGGCTGGTCCTACGAGCAGTACTTC. Translated, it gives CASSGGGWSYEQYF.

The CDR3 coding sequence is TGTGCCAGCGCGGACAGGGGAAAAGAGACCCAGTACTTC. Translating gives CASADRGKETQYF. The gene calls are TRBV18 and TRBJ2-5, with 9 bases fitting TRBD1. The CDR3 is 13 amino acids. V was clipped by 8 bases and J by 3 bases; unmatched bases: 4. The V gene's germline CDR1 is KGHSH and CDR2 LQKENI.

CDR3 in DNA: TGTGCCAGCAGTGAGGTCGGGAAAGGGAGTGAGCAGTTCTTC. Its translation is CASSEVGKGSEQFF. The chain has TRBV6-4 and TRBJ2-1; the D gene is possibly TRBD2 (5 bases). V was shortened by 3 bases and J by 9 bases, with 15 bases between the two germline ends. Looked up from germline, CDR1 is MRHNA and CDR2 is SNTAGT. CDR3 length equals 14 residues.

V usage is TRBV5-1 and J usage is TRBJ2-1; no definite D call. Per the germline V gene, CDR1 is SGHRS and CDR2 is YFSETQ. The CDR3 spans 15 residues. V dropped 2 bases and J dropped 0 bases, with 9 bases sitting between them. Here the CDR3 reads CASSFSPGSYNEQFF. CDR3 nucleotide sequence: TGCGCCAGCAGCTTCTCCCCCGGCTCCTACAATGAGCAGTTCTTC. Using reference TRBV5-1 and TRBJ2-1 for the parts outside the CDR3, the full variable domain is KAGVTQTPRYLIKTRGQQVTLSCSPISGHRSVSWYQQTPGQGLQFLFEYFSETQRNKGNFPGRFSGRQFSNSRSEMNVSTLELGDSALYLCASSFSPGSYNEQFFGPGTRLTVL.

V is TRBV7-8 and J is TRBJ2-3, with 9 bases matching TRBD2. The CDR3 length is 17 residues. The J segment lost 0 bases and the V segment lost 4 bases, leaving 8 bases of the junction unmatched. The germline V gene encodes CDR1 SGHVS and CDR2 FQNEAQ. CDR3 DNA: TGTGCCAGCAGCTCCCGAGGAGGGACTAGCAGCACAGATACGCAGTATTTT. It encodes CASSSRGGTSSTDTQYF.

The rearrangement joins TRBV2 to TRBJ2-3; TRBD2 matches 8 bases. Germline V gene data show CDR1 as SNHLY and CDR2 as FYNNEI. The junction had 10 bases not matched to a gene; V was cut back by 4 bases and J by 1 base. The CDR3 is made up of 17 amino acids. The CDR3 bases are TGTGCCAGCAGTGGAGGCGGGACTAGGCCGGGCACAGATACGCAGTATTTT. This codes for CASSGGGTRPGTDTQYF. The entire variable domain, with the rest obtained from reference TRBV2 and TRBJ2-3, is as follows: EPEVTQTPSHQVTQMGQEVILRCVPISNHLYFYWYRQILGQKVEFLVSFYNNEISEKSEIFDDQFSVERPDGSNFTLKIRSTKLEDSAMYFCASSGGGTRPGTDTQYFGPGTRLTVL.

The chain joins TRBV7-2 to TRBJ2-3; perhaps TRBD1 as D (5 bases). CDR1 is SGHTA, CDR2 FQGNSA, per germline. The V gene lost 3 bases and the J gene lost 10 bases, with 14 bases spanning the gap. The CDR3 has 13 amino acids. The CDR3 protein is CASSLGVSRAQYF. DNA for the CDR3: TGTGCCAGCAGCTTGGGTGTCTCCAGGGCGCAGTATTTT.